The clone carrying this TCR beta chain was found a few times. This CDR3 comprises 15 residues. V gave up 4 bases and J gave up 4 bases; unmatched junction bases: 7. The germline gives CDR1 KGHSH, CDR2 LQKENI. This entry comes from a study of T cell changes during pregnancy in multiple sclerosis. Sequencing was performed with immunoSEQ multiplex PCR; in TCRdb, only in-frame clones are kept and a portion is missing. The sample carries roughly 27,000 clones, 90% to 95% recorded once. The receptor was isolated from a female donor with multiple sclerosis, enrolled in a pregnancy study. The source was CD4+ T cells from peripheral blood mononuclear cells, collected in the first trimester of pregnancy. The chain has TRBV18 and TRBJ1-1; 9 bases map to TRBD1. CDR3 sequence reads: CASSLGTGWGTEAFF. The CDR3 DNA is TGTGCCAGCTCACTTGGGACAGGGTGGGGCACTGAAGCTTTCTTT. Full variable domain (rest looked up from reference TRBV18 and TRBJ1-1): NAGVMQNPRHLVRRRGQEARLRCSPMKGHSHVYWYRQLPEEGLKFMVYLQKENIIDESGMPKERFSAEFPKEGPSILRIQQVVRGDSAAYFCASSLGTGWGTEAFFGQGTRLTVV.